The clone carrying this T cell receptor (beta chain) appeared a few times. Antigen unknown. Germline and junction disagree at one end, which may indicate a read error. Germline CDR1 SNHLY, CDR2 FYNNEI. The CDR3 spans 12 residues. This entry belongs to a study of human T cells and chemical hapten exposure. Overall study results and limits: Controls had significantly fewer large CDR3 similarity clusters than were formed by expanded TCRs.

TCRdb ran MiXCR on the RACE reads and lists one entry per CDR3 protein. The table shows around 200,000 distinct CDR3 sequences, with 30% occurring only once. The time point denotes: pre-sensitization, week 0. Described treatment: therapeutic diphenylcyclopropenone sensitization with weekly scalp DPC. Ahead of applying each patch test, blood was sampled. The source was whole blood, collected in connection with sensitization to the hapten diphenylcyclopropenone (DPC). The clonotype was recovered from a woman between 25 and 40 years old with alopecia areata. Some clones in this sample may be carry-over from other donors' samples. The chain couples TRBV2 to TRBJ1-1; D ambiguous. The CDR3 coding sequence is TGTGCCAGCAGTGAAGGTTTCCGGCCTCAACGATTT. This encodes CASSEGFRPQRF.